This is a list of T cell receptor beta chains from one sample in a study of Ad26.COV2.S vaccination and SARS-CoV-2 variants. The protocol was immunoSEQ multiplex PCR, while the TCRdb copy is restricted to in-frame clones and leaves out a portion. The sample lists about 480,000 clones, roughly 87% occurring once. Specimen: peripheral blood, collected in a trial of Ad26.COV2.S vaccine versus placebo. Receptors originate from a person aged 18 to 65 who received the Ad26.COV2.S COVID-19 vaccine or a placebo. The CDR3 runs from the conserved cysteine through the conserved F or W. Each record gives: clone size, D gene, J gene, V gene, CDR3 DNA, CDR3 protein. A D gene is named only where the DNA matches it firmly. Some rows have no size entry. The others give once, few or many, or a class for an expanded clone.

NA	NA	TRBJ2-5	TRBV15	TGTGCCACCAGCAGAGATGGAAGCGGGCCAATGGACTTC	CATSRDGSGPMDF
NA	TRBD2	TRBJ2-5	TRBV27	TGTGCCAGCGGGGGACTAGCGGGGGGTATGGAGACCCAGTACTTC	CASGGLAGGMETQYF
NA	TRBD2	TRBJ2-7	TRBV10-2	TGCGCCAGCAGCCCCACCGGGACTAGCGGAGACGAGCAGTACTTC	CASSPTGTSGDEQYF
NA	TRBD2	TRBJ2-7	TRBV10-3	TGTGCCATCAGTGAGCGAGCGGGAGGGCCCTGGGACGAGCAGTACTTC	CAISERAGGPWDEQYF
NA	TRBD1	TRBJ2-1	TRBV7-8	TGTGCCAGCAGCTTAGGTACAGGGGCGCCATACAATGAGCAGTTCTTC	CASSLGTGAPYNEQFF
NA	NA	TRBJ1-3	TRBV7-3	TGTGCCAGCAGCTTCGGTCCCCAGGGCACTGGAAACACCATATATTTT	CASSFGPQGTGNTIYF
few	TRBD1	TRBJ1-1	TRBV6-5	TGTGCCAGCAGAAAAACAGGGGCCGCGGCTTTCTTT	CASRKTGAAAFF
NA	NA	TRBJ2-1	TRBV28	TGTGCCGGGACTCCGCGCCTTTCTTACAATGAGCAGTTCTTC	CAGTPRLSYNEQFF
NA	NA	TRBJ1-6	TRBV30	TGTGCCTGGGGATCGAGGGTTAATTCACCCCTCCACTTT	CAWGSRVNSPLHF
NA	TRBD1	TRBJ2-2	TRBV28	TGTGCCAGCCGGGACAGGGGGCGGAACGGGGAGCTGTTTTTT	CASRDRGRNGELFF
NA	TRBD1	TRBJ1-1	TRBV7-2	TGTGCCAGCAGCCGGGGGGGACAGGGACAAGCTTTCTTT	CASSRGGQGQAFF
NA	NA	TRBJ1-1	TRBV11-2	TGTGCCAGCAGCTTAGCCGGGTTCACTGAAGCTTTCTTT	CASSLAGFTEAFF
NA	NA	TRBJ1-1	TRBV10-1	TGCGCCAGCAGGGGAGGTTTAGGGGTTAACACTGAAGCTTTCTTT	CASRGGLGVNTEAFF
NA	NA	TRBJ2-1	TRBV6-1	TGTGCCAGCAGTGAACCGGTCGAGCAGTTCTTC	CASSEPVEQFF
NA	TRBD2	TRBJ2-1	TRBV9	TGTGCCAGCAGCGTAGGACTAGCGGGAGGGCCCAGCAATGAGCAGTTCTTC	CASSVGLAGGPSNEQFF
NA	NA	TRBJ2-5	TRBV7-6	TGTGCCAGCAGCGGAAGGGTGAGGCAAGAGACCCAGTACTTC	CASSGRVRQETQYF
NA	NA	TRBJ1-3	TRBV11-2	TGTGCCAGCAGCTTGGGCCCGCCAGGGGCAACTGGAAACACCATATATTTT	CASSLGPPGATGNTIYF
NA	NA	TRBJ1-1	TRBV5-1	TGCGCCAGCAGCCCAGCCACAGGGTACACTGAAGCTTTCTTT	CASSPATGYTEAFF
NA	NA	TRBJ2-2	TRBV7-2	TGTGCCAGCAGCCCCCGCGGAACGCCGTTGGGGGAGCTGTTTTTT	CASSPRGTPLGELFF
NA	NA	TRBJ1-1	TRBV5-5	TGTGCCAGCAGCTTGGGGCAAAACCTGAACACTGAAGCTTTCTTT	CASSLGQNLNTEAFF
NA	TRBD2	TRBJ2-5	TRBV20-1	TGCAGTGCTAGTTCCGGGGGGGAGACCCAGTACTTC	CSASSGGETQYF
NA	NA	TRBJ1-1	TRBV5-4	TGTGCCAGCAGCTTGGTTCGGGGCAAGTACACTGAAGCTTTCTTT	CASSLVRGKYTEAFF
NA	NA	TRBJ2-1	TRBV4-1	TGCGCCAGCAGCCAAGTCGGACAGACGTACTACAATGAGCAGTTCTTC	CASSQVGQTYYNEQFF
NA	NA	TRBJ1-1	TRBV7-8	TGTGCCAGCAGCTTAGCGGTTGGCCTTGAAGCTTTCTTT	CASSLAVGLEAFF
NA	TRBD1	TRBJ1-1	TRBV5-6	TGTGCCAGCAGCTTAGGTTCGTCCGGACAGGGAGTTTACACTGAAGCTTTCTTT	CASSLGSSGQGVYTEAFF
NA	NA	TRBJ1-1	TRBV7-8	TGTGCCAGCAGCTTTGGTCGGCAGGCCACTGAAGCTTTCTTT	CASSFGRQATEAFF
NA	NA	TRBJ2-2	TRBV6-2/TRBV6-3	TGTGCCAGCAGCCGAACAGGGTCCGGGGAGCTGTTTTTT	CASSRTGSGELFF
NA	TRBD2	TRBJ2-3	TRBV7-8	TGTGCCAGCAGCCGAGATCGGCCGGGAGGCGCAGATACGCAGTATTTT	CASSRDRPGGADTQYF
once	NA	TRBJ2-1	TRBV23-1	TGCGCCAGCAGTCAAGAGCAGGGCTTTGAGCAGTTCTTC	CASSQEQGFEQFF
NA	NA	TRBJ1-4	TRBV30	TGTGCCTTCTCCGGGACCTTTAATGAAAAACTGTTTTTT	CAFSGTFNEKLFF
NA	NA	TRBJ2-2	TRBV5-1	TGCGCCAGCAACCCCAGGGGGGAAATTACAACCGGGGAGCTGTTTTTT	CASNPRGEITTGELFF
NA	NA	TRBJ2-7	TRBV7-9	TGTGCCAGCAGCCCTCAGACAGGTTTATACGAGCAGTACTTC	CASSPQTGLYEQYF
NA	TRBD1	TRBJ1-4	TRBV7-2	TGTGCCAGCAGCCGCGGCGGACAGGGTAGCGCAAAACTGTTTTTT	CASSRGGQGSAKLFF
NA	NA	TRBJ1-4	TRBV7-2	TGTGCCAGCAGTATACAGGTCTCTAATGAAAAACTGTTTTTT	CASSIQVSNEKLFF